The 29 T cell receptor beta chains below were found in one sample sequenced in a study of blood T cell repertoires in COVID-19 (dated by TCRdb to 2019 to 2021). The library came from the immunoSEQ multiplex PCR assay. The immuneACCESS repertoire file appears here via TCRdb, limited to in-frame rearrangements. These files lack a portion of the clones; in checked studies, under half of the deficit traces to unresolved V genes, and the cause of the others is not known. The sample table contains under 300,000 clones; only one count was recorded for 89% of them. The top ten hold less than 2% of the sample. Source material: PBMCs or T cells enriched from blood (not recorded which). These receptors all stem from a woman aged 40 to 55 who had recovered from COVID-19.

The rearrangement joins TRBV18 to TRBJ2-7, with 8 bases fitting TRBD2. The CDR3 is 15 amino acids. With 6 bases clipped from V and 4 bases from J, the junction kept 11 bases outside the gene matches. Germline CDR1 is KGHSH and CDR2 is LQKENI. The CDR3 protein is CASSPRSGARYEQYF. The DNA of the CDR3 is TGTGCCAGCTCCCCCCGTAGCGGGGCACGGTACGAGCAGTACTTC. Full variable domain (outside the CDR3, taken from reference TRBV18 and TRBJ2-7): NAGVMQNPRHLVRRRGQEARLRCSPMKGHSHVYWYRQLPEEGLKFMVYLQKENIIDESGMPKERFSAEFPKEGPSILRIQQVVRGDSAAYFCASSPRSGARYEQYFGPGTRLTVT.

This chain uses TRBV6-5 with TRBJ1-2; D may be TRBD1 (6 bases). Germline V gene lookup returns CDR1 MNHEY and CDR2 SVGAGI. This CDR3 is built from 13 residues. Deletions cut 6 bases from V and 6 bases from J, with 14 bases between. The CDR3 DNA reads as TGTGCCAGCAGGCCCACAGGGTTCCATGGCTACACCTTC. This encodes CASRPTGFHGYTF.

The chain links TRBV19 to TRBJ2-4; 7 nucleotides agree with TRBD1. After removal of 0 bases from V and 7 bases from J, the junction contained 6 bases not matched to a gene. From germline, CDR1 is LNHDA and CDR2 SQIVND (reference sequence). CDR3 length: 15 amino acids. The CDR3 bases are TGTGCCAGTAGTATAGAAACACAGGGGTTTAACATTCAGTACTTC. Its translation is CASSIETQGFNIQYF. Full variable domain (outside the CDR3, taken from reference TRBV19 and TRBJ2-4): DGGITQSPKYLFRKEGQNVTLSCEQNLNHDAMYWYRQDPGQGLRLIYYSQIVNDFQKGDIAEGYSVSREKKESFPLTVTSAQKNPTAFYLCASSIETQGFNIQYFGAGTRLSVL.

The CDR3 coding sequence is TGTGCCAGCAGCTCCCGGGGTGAGCAGTTCTTC. Translating it yields CASSSRGEQFF. The chain links TRBV11-3 to TRBJ2-1, with TRBD2 as a possible D gene (5 bases). The germline gives CDR1 SGHNT, CDR2 YENEEA. Trimming cost V 4 bases and J 9 bases, with 7 bases left between them. The CDR3 contains 11 residues.

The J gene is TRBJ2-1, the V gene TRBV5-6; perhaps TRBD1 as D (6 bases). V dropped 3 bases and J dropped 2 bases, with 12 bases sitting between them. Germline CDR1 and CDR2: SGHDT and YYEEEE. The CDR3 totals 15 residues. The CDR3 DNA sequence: TGTGCCAGCAGCTCACAGGGTGTACCCTACAATGAGCAGTTCTTC. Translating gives CASSSQGVPYNEQFF.

The CDR3 here is CASRPGTSGPRETQYF. CDR3 DNA sequence: TGTGCCAGCAGACCTGGGACTAGCGGGCCCCGAGAGACCCAGTACTTC. The rearrangement joins TRBV6-6 to TRBJ2-5, with 12 positions matching TRBD2. The CDR3 extends over 16 amino acids. V was pared by 6 bases and J by 4 bases, with 9 bases of the junction left unmatched. Germline CDR1 MNHNY, CDR2 SVGAGI (reference sequence).

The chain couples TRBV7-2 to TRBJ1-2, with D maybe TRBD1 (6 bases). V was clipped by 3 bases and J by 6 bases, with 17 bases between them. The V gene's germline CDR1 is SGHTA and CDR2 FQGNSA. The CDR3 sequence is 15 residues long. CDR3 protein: CASSFQGTRGDGYTF. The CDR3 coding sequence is TGTGCCAGCAGCTTTCAGGGGACCCGGGGAGATGGCTACACCTTC.

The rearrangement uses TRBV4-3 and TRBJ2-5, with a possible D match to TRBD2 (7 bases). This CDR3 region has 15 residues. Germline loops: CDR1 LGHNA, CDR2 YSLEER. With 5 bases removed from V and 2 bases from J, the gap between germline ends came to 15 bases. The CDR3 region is CASSTRGGGQETQYF. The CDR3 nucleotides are TGCGCCAGCAGCACTCGAGGGGGGGGACAAGAGACCCAGTACTTC.

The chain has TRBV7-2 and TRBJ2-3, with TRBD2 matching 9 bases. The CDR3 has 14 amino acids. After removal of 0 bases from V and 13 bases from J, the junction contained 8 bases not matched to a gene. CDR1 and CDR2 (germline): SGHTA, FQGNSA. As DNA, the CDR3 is TGTGCCAGCAGCTTAGCCCTAGCGGGGCCCTCTGAGTATTTT. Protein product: CASSLALAGPSEYF. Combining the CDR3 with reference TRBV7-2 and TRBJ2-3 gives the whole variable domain GAGVSQSPSNKVTEKGKDVELRCDPISGHTALYWYRQSLGQGLEFLIYFQGNSAPDKSGLPSDRFSAERTGGSVSTLTIQRTQQEDSAVYLCASSLALAGPSEYFGPGTRLTVL.

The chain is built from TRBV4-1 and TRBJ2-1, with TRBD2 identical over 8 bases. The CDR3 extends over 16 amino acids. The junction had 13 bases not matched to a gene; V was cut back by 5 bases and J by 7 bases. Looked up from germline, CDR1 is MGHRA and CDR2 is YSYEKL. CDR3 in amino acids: CASSTGLALVGNEQFF. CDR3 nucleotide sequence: TGCGCCAGCAGCACCGGACTAGCACTGGTCGGTAATGAGCAGTTCTTC.

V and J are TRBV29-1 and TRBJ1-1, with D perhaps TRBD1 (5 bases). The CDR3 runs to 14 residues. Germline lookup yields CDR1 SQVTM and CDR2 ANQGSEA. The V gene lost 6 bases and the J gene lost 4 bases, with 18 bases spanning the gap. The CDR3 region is CSVARGSRSTEAFF. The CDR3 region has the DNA TGCAGCGTCGCTAGGGGCAGCCGAAGCACTGAAGCTTTCTTT. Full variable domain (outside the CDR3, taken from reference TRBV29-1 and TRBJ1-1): SAVISQKPSRDICQRGTSLTIQCQVDSQVTMMFWYRQQPGQSLTLIATANQGSEATYESGFVIDKFPISRPNLTFSTLTVSNMSPEDSSIYLCSVARGSRSTEAFFGQGTRLTVV.

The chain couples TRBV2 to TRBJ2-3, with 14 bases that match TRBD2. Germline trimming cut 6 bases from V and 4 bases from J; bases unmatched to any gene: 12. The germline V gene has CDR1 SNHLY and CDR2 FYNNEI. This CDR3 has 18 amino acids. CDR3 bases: TGTGCCAGCAGCGGGACTAGCGGGAGCTCAGTGCGCGCAGATACGCAGTATTTT. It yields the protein CASSGTSGSSVRADTQYF.

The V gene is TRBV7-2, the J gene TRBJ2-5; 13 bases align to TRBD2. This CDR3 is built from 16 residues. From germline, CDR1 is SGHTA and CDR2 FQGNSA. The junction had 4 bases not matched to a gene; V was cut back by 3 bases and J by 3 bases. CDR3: CASSFQGLAGEETQYF. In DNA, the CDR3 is TGTGCCAGCAGCTTCCAAGGACTAGCGGGAGAAGAGACCCAGTACTTC.

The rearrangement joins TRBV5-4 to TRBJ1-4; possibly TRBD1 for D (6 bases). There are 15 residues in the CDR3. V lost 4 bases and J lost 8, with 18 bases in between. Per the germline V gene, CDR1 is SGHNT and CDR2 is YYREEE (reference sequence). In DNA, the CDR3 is TGTGCCAGCAGCAGGGGGGGGGTGGAGAAAGAAAAACTGTTTTTT. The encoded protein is CASSRGGVEKEKLFF.

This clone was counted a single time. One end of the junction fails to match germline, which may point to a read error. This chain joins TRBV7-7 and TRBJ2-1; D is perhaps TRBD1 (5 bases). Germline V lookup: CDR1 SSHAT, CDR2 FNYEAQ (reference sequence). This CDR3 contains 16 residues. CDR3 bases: TGTGCTAGCAGCCAACAGGCCTTTACCTCCTACAATGAGCAGTTCTTC. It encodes CASSQQAFTSYNEQFF. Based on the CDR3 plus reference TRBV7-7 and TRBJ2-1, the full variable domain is GAGVSQSPRYKVTKRGQDVTLRCDPISSHATLYWYQQALGQGPEFLTYFNYEAQPDKSGLPSDRFSAERPEGSISTLTIQRTEQRDSAMYRCASSQQAFTSYNEQFFGPGTRLTVL.

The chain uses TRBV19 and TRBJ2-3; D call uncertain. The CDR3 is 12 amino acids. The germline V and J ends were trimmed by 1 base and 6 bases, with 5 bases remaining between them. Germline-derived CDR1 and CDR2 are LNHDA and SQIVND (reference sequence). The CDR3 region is CASSIGRDTQYF. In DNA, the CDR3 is TGTGCCAGTAGTATAGGGCGGGATACGCAGTATTTT.

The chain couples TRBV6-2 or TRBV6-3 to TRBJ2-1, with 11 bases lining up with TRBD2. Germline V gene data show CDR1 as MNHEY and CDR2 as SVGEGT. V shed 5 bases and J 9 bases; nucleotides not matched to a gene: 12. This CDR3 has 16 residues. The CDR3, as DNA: TGTGCCAGCAGTCCACGGCTAGCGGGAGGACCCCGTGAGCAGTTCTTC. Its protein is CASSPRLAGGPREQFF.

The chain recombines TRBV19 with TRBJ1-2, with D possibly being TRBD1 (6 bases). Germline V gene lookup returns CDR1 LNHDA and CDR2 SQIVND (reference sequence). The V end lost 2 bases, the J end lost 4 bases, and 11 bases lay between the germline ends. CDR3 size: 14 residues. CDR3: CASSIRRGAYGYTF. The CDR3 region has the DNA TGTGCCAGTAGTATACGCAGGGGCGCCTATGGCTACACCTTC.

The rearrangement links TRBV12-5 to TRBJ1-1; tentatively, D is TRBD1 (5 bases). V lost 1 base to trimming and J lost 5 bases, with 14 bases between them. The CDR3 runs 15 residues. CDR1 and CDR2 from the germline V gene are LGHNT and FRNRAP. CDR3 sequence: CASGLGGRGGTEAFF. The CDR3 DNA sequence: TGTGCTAGTGGTTTGGGTGGTAGGGGTGGAACTGAAGCTTTCTTT.

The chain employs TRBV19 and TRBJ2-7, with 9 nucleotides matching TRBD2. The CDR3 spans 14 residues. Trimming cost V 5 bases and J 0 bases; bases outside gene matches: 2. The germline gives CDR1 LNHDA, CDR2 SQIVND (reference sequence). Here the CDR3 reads CASSRREGSYEQYF. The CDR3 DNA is TGTGCCAGTAGTCGGCGGGAGGGCTCCTACGAGCAGTACTTC.

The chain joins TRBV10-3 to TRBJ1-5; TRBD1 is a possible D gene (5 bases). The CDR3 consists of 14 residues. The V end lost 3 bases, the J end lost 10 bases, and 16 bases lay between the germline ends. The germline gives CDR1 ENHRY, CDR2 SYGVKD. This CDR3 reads CAISDLGGDGPQHF. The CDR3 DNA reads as TGTGCCATCAGTGACTTGGGGGGGGACGGACCCCAGCATTTT.

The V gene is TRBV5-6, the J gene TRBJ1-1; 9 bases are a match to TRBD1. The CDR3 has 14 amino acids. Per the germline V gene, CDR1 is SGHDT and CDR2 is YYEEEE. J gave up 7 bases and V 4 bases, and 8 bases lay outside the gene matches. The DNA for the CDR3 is TGTGCCAGCAGCCAAAGGACAGGGGTGAATGAAGCTTTCTTT. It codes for CASSQRTGVNEAFF.

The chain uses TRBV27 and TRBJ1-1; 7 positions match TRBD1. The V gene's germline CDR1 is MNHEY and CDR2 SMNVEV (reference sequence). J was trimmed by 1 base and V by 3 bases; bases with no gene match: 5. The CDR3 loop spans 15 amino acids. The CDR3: CASSLRGPENTEAFF. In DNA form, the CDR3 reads TGTGCCAGCAGTTTGAGGGGGCCGGAGAACACTGAAGCTTTCTTT.

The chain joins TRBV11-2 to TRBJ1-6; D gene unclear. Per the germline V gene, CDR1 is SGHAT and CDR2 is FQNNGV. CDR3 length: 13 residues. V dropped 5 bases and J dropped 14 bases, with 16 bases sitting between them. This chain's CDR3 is CASSPGLSAALHF. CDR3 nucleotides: TGTGCCAGCAGCCCTGGACTGTCCGCGGCCCTCCACTTT.

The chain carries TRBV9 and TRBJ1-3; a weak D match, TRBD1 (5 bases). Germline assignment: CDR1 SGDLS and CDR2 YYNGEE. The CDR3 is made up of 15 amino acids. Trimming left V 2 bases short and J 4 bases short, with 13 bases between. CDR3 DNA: TGTGCCAGCAGCGTTTCAGGGTACAAAGGAAACACCATATATTTT. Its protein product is CASSVSGYKGNTIYF.

The CDR3 DNA sequence: TGCGCCAGCAGCTTGGGTATCACAGGGGGGACTGAAGCTTTCTTT. This sequence encodes CASSLGITGGTEAFF. V and J are TRBV5-1 and TRBJ1-1; 8 bases fit TRBD1. Unmatched junction bases numbered 6, after V lost 0 bases and J lost 5 bases. This CDR3 region has 15 residues. Germline V gives CDR1 SGHRS, CDR2 YFSETQ. The full variable domain, with the rest looked up from reference TRBV5-1 and TRBJ1-1, is KAGVTQTPRYLIKTRGQQVTLSCSPISGHRSVSWYQQTPGQGLQFLFEYFSETQRNKGNFPGRFSGRQFSNSRSEMNVSTLELGDSALYLCASSLGITGGTEAFFGQGTRLTVV.

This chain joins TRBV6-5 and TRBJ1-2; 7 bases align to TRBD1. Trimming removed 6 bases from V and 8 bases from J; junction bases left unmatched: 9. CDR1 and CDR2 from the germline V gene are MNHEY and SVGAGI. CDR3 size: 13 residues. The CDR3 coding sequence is TGTGCCAGCAGCAAGCAGGGGGAGAGAGGCTACACCTTC. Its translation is CASSKQGERGYTF.

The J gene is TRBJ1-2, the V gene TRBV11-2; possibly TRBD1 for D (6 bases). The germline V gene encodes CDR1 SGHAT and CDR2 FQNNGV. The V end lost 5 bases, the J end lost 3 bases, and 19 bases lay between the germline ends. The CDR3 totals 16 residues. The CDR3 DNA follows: TGTGCCAGCAGCACTACGAGGAGAGGGGGATACTATGGCTACACCTTC. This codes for CASSTTRRGGYYGYTF.

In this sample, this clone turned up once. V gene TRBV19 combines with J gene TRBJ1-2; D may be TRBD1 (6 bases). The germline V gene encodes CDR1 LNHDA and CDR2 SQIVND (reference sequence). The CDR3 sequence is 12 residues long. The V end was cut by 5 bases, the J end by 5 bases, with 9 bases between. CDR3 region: CASSLQGYGYTF. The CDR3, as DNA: TGTGCCAGTAGTTTACAGGGATATGGCTACACCTTC. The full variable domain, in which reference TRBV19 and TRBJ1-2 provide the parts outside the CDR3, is DGGITQSPKYLFRKEGQNVTLSCEQNLNHDAMYWYRQDPGQGLRLIYYSQIVNDFQKGDIAEGYSVSREKKESFPLTVTSAQKNPTAFYLCASSLQGYGYTFGSGTRLTVV.